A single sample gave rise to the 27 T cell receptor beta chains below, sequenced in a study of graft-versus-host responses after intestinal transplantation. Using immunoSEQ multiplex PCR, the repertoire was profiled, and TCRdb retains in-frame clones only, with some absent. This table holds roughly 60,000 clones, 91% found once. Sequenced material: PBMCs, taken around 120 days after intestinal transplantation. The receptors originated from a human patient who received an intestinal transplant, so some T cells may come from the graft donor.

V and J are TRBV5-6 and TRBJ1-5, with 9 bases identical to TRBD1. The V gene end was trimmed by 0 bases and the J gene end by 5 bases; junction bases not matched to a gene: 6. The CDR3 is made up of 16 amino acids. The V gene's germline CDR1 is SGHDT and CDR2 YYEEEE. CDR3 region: CASSLADRGWDQPQHF. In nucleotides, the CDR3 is TGTGCCAGCAGCTTGGCGGACAGGGGATGGGATCAGCCCCAGCATTTT.

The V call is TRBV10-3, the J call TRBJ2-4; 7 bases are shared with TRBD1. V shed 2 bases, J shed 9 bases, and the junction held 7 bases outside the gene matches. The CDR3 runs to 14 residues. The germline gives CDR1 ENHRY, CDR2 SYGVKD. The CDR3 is CAISEVRQGSIQYF. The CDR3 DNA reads TGTGCCATCAGTGAGGTGAGACAGGGAAGCATTCAGTACTTC.

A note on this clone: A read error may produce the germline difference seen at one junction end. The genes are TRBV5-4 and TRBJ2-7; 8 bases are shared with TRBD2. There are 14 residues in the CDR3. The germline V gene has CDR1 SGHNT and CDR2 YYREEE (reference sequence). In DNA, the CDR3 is TGTGCCAACAGCTTTCGGGGGGGCGGCTACGAGCAGTACTTC. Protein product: CANSFRGGGYEQYF.

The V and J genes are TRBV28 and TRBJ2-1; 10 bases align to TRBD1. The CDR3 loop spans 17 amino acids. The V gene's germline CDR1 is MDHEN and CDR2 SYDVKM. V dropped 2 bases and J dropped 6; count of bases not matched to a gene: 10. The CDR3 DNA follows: TGTGCCAGCAGTTTAGGTGCCGGGACAGGGGACCTCAATGAGCAGTTCTTC. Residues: CASSLGAGTGDLNEQFF. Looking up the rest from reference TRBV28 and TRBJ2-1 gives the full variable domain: DVKVTQSSRYLVKRTGEKVFLECVQDMDHENMFWYRQDPGLGLRLIYFSYDVKMKEKGDIPEGYSVSREKKERFSLILESASTNQTSMYLCASSLGAGTGDLNEQFFGPGTRLTVL.

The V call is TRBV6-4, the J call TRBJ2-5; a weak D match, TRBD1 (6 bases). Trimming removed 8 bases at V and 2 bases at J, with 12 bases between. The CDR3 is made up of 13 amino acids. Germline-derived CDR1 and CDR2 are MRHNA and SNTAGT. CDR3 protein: CASGEGVQETQYF. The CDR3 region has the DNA TGTGCCAGCGGCGAGGGGGTACAAGAGACCCAGTACTTC.

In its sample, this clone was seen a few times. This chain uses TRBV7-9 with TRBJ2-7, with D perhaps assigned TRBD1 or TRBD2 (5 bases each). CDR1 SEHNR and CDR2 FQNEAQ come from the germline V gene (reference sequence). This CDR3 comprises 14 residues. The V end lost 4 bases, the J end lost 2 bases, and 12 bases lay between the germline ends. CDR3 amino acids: CASSSRGVTYEQYF. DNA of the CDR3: TGTGCCAGCAGCTCGAGGGGAGTAACCTACGAGCAGTACTTC.

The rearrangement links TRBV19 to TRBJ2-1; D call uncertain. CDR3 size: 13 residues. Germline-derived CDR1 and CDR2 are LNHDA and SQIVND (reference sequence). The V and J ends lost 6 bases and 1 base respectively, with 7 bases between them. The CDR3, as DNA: TGTGCCAGTAGCACTGAGTCCTACAATGAGCAGTTCTTC. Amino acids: CASSTESYNEQFF.

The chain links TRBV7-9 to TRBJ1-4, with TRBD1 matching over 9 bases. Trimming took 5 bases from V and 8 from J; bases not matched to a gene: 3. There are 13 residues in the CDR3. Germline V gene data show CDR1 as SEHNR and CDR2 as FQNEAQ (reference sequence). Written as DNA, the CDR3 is TGTGCCAGCAGCGTGACAGGGGGAGAAAAACTGTTTTTT. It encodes CASSVTGGEKLFF. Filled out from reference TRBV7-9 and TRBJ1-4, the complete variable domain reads DTGVSQNPRHKITKRGQNVTFRCDPISEHNRLYWYRQTLGQGPEFLTYFQNEAQLEKSRLLSDRFSAERPKGSFSTLEIQRTEQGDSAMYLCASSVTGGEKLFFGSGTQLSVL.

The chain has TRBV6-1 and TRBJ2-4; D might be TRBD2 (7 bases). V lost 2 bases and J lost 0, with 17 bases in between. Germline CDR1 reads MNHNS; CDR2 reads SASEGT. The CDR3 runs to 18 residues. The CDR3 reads CASSEKWGGSLAKNIQYF. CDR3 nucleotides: TGTGCCAGCAGTGAAAAGTGGGGGGGCAGTCTAGCCAAAAACATTCAGTACTTC.

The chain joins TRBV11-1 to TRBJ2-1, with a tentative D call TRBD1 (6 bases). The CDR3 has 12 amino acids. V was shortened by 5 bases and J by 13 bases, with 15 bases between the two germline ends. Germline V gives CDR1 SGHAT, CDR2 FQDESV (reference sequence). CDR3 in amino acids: CASSHREKRQFF. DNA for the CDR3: TGTGCCAGCAGCCACAGGGAGAAAAGACAGTTCTTC.

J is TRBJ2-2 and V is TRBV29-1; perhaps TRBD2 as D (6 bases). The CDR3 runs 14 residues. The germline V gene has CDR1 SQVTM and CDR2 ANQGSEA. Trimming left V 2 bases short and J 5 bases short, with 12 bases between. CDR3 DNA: TGCAGCGTTGAAAGCGCAGGGACTACCGGGGAGCTGTTTTTT. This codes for CSVESAGTTGELFF.

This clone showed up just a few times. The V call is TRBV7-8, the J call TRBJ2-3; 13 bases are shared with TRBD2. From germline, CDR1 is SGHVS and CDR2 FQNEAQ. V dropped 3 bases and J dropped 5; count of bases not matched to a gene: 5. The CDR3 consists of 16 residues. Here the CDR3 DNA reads TGTGCCAGCAGCTTGAAACTAGCGGGAGGGCTAGATACGCAGTATTTT. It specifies CASSLKLAGGLDTQYF.

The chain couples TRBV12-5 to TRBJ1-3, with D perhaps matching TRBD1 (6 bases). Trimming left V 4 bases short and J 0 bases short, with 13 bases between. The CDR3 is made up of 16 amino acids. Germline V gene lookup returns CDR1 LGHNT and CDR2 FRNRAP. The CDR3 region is CASGSTGLSSGNTIYF. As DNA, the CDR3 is TGTGCTAGTGGTTCGACAGGACTTTCCTCTGGAAACACCATATATTTT.

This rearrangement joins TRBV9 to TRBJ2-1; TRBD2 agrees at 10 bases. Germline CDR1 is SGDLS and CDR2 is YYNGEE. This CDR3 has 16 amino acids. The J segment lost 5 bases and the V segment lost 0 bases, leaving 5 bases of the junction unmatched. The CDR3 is CASSVVLTSGHNEQFF. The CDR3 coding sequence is TGTGCCAGCAGCGTAGTTCTGACTAGCGGGCACAATGAGCAGTTCTTC.

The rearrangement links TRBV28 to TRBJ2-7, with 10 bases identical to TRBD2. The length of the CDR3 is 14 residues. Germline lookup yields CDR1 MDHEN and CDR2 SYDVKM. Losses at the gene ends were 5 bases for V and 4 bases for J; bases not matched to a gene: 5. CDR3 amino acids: CASSPSGRAYEQYF. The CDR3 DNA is TGTGCCAGCAGTCCCAGCGGGAGGGCTTACGAGCAGTACTTC. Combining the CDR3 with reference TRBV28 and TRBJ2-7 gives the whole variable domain DVKVTQSSRYLVKRTGEKVFLECVQDMDHENMFWYRQDPGLGLRLIYFSYDVKMKEKGDIPEGYSVSREKKERFSLILESASTNQTSMYLCASSPSGRAYEQYFGPGTRLTVT.

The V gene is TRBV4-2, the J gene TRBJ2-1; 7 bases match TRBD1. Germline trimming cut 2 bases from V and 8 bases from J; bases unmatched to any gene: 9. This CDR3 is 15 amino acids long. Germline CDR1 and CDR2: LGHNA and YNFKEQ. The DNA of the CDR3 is TGTGCCAGCAGCCAATACAACAGGGGATACGATGAGCAGTTCTTC. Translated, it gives CASSQYNRGYDEQFF.

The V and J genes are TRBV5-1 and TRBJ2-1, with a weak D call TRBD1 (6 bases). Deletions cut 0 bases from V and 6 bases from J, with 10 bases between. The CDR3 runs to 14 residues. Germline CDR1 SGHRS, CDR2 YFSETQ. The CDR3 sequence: CASSLGTVRNEQFF. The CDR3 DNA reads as TGCGCCAGCAGCTTGGGGACAGTTCGCAATGAGCAGTTCTTC.

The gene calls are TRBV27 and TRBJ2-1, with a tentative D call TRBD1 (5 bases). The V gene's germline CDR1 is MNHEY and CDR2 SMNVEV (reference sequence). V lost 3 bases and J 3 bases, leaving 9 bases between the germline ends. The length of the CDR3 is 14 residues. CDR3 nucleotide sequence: TGTGCCAGCAGTTTTACAGGCAACTACAATGAGCAGTTCTTC. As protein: CASSFTGNYNEQFF.

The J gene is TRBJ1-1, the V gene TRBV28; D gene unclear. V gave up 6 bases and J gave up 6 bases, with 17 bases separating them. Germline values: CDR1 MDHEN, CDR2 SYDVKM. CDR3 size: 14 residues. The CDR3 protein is CASSRRVLTPEAFF. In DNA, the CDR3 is TGTGCCAGCAGCCGCCGGGTCCTAACCCCTGAAGCTTTCTTT.

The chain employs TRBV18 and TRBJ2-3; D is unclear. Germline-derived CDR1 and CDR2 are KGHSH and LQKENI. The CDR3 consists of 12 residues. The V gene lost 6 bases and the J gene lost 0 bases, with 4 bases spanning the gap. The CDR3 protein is CASSPSTDTQYF. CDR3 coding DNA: TGTGCCAGCTCCCCTAGCACAGATACGCAGTATTTT. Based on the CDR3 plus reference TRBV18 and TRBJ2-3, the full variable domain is NAGVMQNPRHLVRRRGQEARLRCSPMKGHSHVYWYRQLPEEGLKFMVYLQKENIIDESGMPKERFSAEFPKEGPSILRIQQVVRGDSAAYFCASSPSTDTQYFGPGTRLTVL.

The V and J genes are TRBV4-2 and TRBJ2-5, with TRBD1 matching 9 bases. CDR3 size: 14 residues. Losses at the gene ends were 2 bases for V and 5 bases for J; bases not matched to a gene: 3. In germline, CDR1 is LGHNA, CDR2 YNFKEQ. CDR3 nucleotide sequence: TGTGCCAGCAGCCAAACAGGGGGCAGGGAGACCCAGTACTTC. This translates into CASSQTGGRETQYF.

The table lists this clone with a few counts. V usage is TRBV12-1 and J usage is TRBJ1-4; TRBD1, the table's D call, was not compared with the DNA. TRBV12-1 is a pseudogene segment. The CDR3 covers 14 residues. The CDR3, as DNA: TGTGCCAGCAGCTTGGTCCTGGCAGGTGAAAAACTGTTTTTT. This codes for CASSLVLAGEKLFF.

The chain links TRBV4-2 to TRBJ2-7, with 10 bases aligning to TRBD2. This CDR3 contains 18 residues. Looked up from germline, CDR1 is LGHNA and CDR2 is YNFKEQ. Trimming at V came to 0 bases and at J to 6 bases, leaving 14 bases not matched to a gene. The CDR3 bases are TGTGCCAGCAGCCAAGATCCGGGTATACTAGCGGGATGGGGCGAGCAGTACTTC. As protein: CASSQDPGILAGWGEQYF.

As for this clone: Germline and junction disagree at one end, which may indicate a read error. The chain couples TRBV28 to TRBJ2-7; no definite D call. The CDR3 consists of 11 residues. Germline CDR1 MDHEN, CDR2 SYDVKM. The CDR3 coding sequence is TGTGCCAGTAGTTGGGGTTCCGGGCAGTACTTC. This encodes CASSWGSGQYF.

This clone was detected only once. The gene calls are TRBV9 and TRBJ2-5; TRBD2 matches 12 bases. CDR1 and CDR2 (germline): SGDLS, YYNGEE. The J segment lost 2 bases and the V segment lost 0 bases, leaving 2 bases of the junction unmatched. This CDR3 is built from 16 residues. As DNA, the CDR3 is TGTGCCAGCAGCGTAGGGACTAGCGGGACACAAGAGACCCAGTACTTC. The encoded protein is CASSVGTSGTQETQYF. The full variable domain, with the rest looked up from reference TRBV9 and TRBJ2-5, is DSGVTQTPKHLITATGQRVTLRCSPRSGDLSVYWYQQSLDQGLQFLIQYYNGEERAKGNILERFSAQQFPDLHSELNLSSLELGDSALYFCASSVGTSGTQETQYFGPGTRLLVL.

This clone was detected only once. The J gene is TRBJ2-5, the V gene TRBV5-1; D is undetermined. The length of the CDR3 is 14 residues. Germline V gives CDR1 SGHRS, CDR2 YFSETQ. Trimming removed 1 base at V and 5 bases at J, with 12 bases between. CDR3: CASSLSAAGETQYF. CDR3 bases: TGCGCCAGCAGCTTGTCGGCAGCTGGGGAGACCCAGTACTTC.

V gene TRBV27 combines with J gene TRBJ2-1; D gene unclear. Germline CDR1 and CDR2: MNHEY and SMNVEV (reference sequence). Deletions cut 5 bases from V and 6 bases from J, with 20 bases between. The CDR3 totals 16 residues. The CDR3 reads CASSTLPARVVNEQFF. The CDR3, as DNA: TGTGCCAGCAGTACTCTCCCAGCGAGAGTGGTCAATGAGCAGTTCTTC.